The source of this T cell receptor beta chain is a study of T cells in Graves' hyperthyroidism and ophthalmopathy. The CDR3 spans 17 residues. Trimming cost V 0 bases and J 4 bases; bases outside gene matches: 8. Germline V gives CDR1 LGHDT, CDR2 YNNKEL (reference sequence). This clonotype was seen only a few times. The source material, RNA transcripts, was used to amplify TCR beta CDR3 regions. During a first-round RT-PCR of the TCR CDR3, the HTBI primer set was used. TCRdb fed the multiplex PCR reads into MiXCR, producing one record per CDR3 protein. Of about 270,000 distinct CDR3 sequences detected, roughly 15% appear once; the ten largest clones hold around 30%.

The TCR comes from a woman aged 50 to 60 with Graves' hyperthyroidism that later progressed to Graves' ophthalmopathy. The rearrangement uses TRBV3-1 and TRBJ2-7; 11 nucleotides agree with TRBD1. What was sequenced was blood. The CDR3 DNA reads as TGTGCCAGCAGCCAAGAAGAAGGACAGGGGGCAGGGTACGAGCAGTACTTC. Its translation is CASSQEEGQGAGYEQYF.